This T cell receptor (beta chain) is drawn from a study of Graves' ophthalmopathy and Graves' hyperthyroidism. Findings of the study overall: Forecasting of ophthalmopathy progression by the model achieved about 71% sensitivity and approximately 72% specificity.

As the template, RNA transcripts were used to amplify TCR beta CDR3 regions. RT-PCR was first run with HTBI primers, then multiplex PCR in a second round. TCRdb fed the multiplex PCR reads into MiXCR, producing one record per CDR3 protein. Of over a million distinct CDR3 sequences listed, about 36% were seen once; the top ten hold 11%. CDR1 and CDR2 (germline): DFQATT, SNEGSKA (reference sequence). Trimming left V 3 bases short and J 1 base short, with 7 bases between. The CDR3 extends over 13 amino acids. This clonotype showed up many times. Its antigen is not known. Sequenced input: peripheral blood or thyroid tissue (not recorded which). V usage is TRBV20-1 and J usage is TRBJ1-3; D ambiguous. The clonotype was recovered from an adult man with Graves' hyperthyroidism. The CDR3 sequence is CSASTISGNTIYF. In nucleotides, the CDR3 is TGCAGTGCTAGTACGATTTCTGGAAACACCATATATTTT.